A single sample is the source of the 23 T cell receptor beta chains below, sequenced in a study of spatial heterogeneity in lung cancer. Described time point: sample taken at primary tumor resection. Frozen PBMC, nontumor lung or tumor provided whole RNA, which was sequenced unsorted. TCRdb redid the calling of the 5' RACE reads with MiXCR, one entry per CDR3 protein. The sample holds around 23,000 distinct CDR3 sequences, 3.5% to 5.5% seen once. The sequencing here drew on PBMCs, taken at surgery. These receptors were collected from a male donor with early-stage non-small cell lung cancer.

This clonotype was seen at least ten times. The germline gene is not matched at one end of the junction; a read error may be the cause. The gene calls are TRBV3-1 and TRBJ2-7; 12 positions agree with TRBD2. This CDR3 has 14 amino acids. The V gene's germline CDR1 is LGHDT and CDR2 YNNKEL (reference sequence). The DNA of the CDR3 is TGTACCAGCAGCCCTAGCGGGGGGGCCTTAGAGCAGTACTTC. It translates to CTSSPSGGALEQYF.

The table lists this clonotype with a few counts. The rearrangement uses TRBV3-1 and TRBJ2-3, with D maybe TRBD2 (7 bases). V was shortened by 8 bases and J by 3 bases, with 9 bases between the two germline ends. The CDR3 sequence is 12 residues long. Germline V lookup: CDR1 LGHDT, CDR2 YNNKEL (reference sequence). The CDR3 sequence is CASGRGTDTQYF. The CDR3 nucleotides read TGTGCCAGCGGGAGGGGGACAGATACGCAGTATTTT.

This clonotype has a count of ten or more. The chain joins TRBV5-6 to TRBJ1-2; a possible D gene is TRBD1 (5 bases). Trimming cost V 0 bases and J 2 bases, with 8 bases left between them. The CDR3 totals 14 residues. Germline CDR1 is SGHDT and CDR2 is YYEEEE. The CDR3 DNA is TGTGCCAGCAGCTTGGTTAGACAGAACTATGGCTACACCTTC. Its translation is CASSLVRQNYGYTF.

This clonotype was recorded many times. The chain has TRBV5-4 and TRBJ2-1; TRBD2 aligns across 8 bases. The J segment lost 8 bases and the V segment lost 0 bases, leaving 7 bases of the junction unmatched. CDR1 and CDR2 (germline): SGHNT, YYREEE (reference sequence). This CDR3 region has 15 residues. CDR3 DNA: TGTGCCAGCAGCTTGGCCGAGCGGGAGTACGATGAGCAGTTCTTC. Encoded protein: CASSLAEREYDEQFF.

This clonotype was counted at least ten times. The rearrangement uses TRBV10-3 and TRBJ2-3; 7 nucleotides match TRBD2. Germline trimming cut 10 bases from V and 0 bases from J; bases unmatched to any gene: 7. The germline V gene has CDR1 ENHRY and CDR2 SYGVKD. The CDR3 runs 14 residues. CDR3 sequence reads: CATDSGASTDTQYF. CDR3 sequence (DNA): TGTGCCACCGACAGCGGGGCCAGCACAGATACGCAGTATTTT.

This clonotype was detected ten times or more. The chain carries TRBV6-5 and TRBJ2-7; 7 bases fit TRBD2. V gave up 7 bases and J gave up 2 bases; unmatched junction bases: 8. CDR1 is MNHEY and CDR2 is SVGAGI in the germline V gene. The CDR3 loop spans 14 amino acids. CDR3 DNA: TGTGCCAGCAAGCGGGGCCCGATCACCTACGAGCAGTACTTC. Protein: CASKRGPITYEQYF.

The chain recombines TRBV6-2 or TRBV6-3 with TRBJ2-2; 9 bases agree with TRBD2. Losses at the gene ends were 10 bases for V and 4 bases for J; bases not matched to a gene: 13. The length of the CDR3 is 16 residues. The germline V gene has CDR1 MNHEY and CDR2 SVGEGT. CDR3 sequence: CATQAGGRTVTGELFF. The CDR3 region has the DNA TGTGCCACCCAAGCGGGGGGCCGAACTGTCACCGGGGAGCTGTTTTTT.

This clonotype was seen ten or more times. The chain employs TRBV6-2 or TRBV6-3 and TRBJ2-7; 8 bases are a match to TRBD1. Germline-derived CDR1 and CDR2 are MNHEY and SVGEGT. This CDR3 contains 15 residues. J was trimmed by 7 bases and V by 8 bases; bases with no gene match: 16. This CDR3 is CASLKPDRALGEQYF. CDR3 bases: TGTGCCAGCCTAAAACCGGACAGGGCGTTGGGAGAGCAGTACTTC.

This clonotype was seen ten or more times. The V call is TRBV12-3 or TRBV12-4, the J call TRBJ1-4; 10 nucleotides agree with TRBD1. CDR3 size: 16 residues. V shed 5 bases and J 9 bases; nucleotides not matched to a gene: 12. The CDR3 sequence: CASSRRPGQGSKKLFF. The CDR3 bases are TGTGCCAGCAGTCGGCGGCCGGGACAGGGGTCGAAAAAACTGTTTTTT.

This clonotype was counted ten times or more. V and J are TRBV7-6 and TRBJ2-2; D is unresolved. Trimming removed 3 bases at V and 6 bases at J, with 5 bases between. CDR3 length: 12 residues. Germline CDR1 and CDR2: SGHVS and FNYEAQ. CDR3: CASSFDAGELFF. The CDR3 bases are TGTGCCAGCAGCTTCGATGCCGGGGAGCTGTTTTTT.

This clonotype was recorded a few times. This chain joins TRBV2 and TRBJ2-6, with D unclear. The CDR3 is made up of 13 amino acids. The germline V gene has CDR1 SNHLY and CDR2 FYNNEI. The CDR3 protein is CAKLMAGANVLTF. CDR3 sequence (DNA): TGTGCTAAGCTAATGGCTGGGGCCAACGTCCTGACTTTC.

Many counts were recorded for this clonotype. The V call is TRBV9, the J call TRBJ1-3; D call uncertain. Germline V gene sequence: CDR1 SGDLS, CDR2 YYNGEE. Trimming left V 0 bases short and J 2 bases short, with 12 bases between. This CDR3 has 16 residues. In DNA form, the CDR3 reads TGTGCCAGCAGCGTAGATCCGGCAGGCACTGGAAACACCATATATTTT. Protein product: CASSVDPAGTGNTIYF.

This clonotype has ten or more counts. The rearrangement links TRBV19 to TRBJ2-2, with 7 bases that match TRBD1. The CDR3 sequence is 15 residues long. CDR1 LNHDA and CDR2 SQIVND come from the germline V gene (reference sequence). V lost 5 bases to trimming and J lost 7 bases; unmatched junction nucleotides: 10. The CDR3 nucleotides read TGTGCCAGTAGTCCGCGACAGGGTAAAATCGGGGAGCTGTTTTTT. This translates into CASSPRQGKIGELFF.

This clonotype was recorded many times. The chain combines TRBV19 with TRBJ2-2; possible D gene TRBD1, 6 bases. Looked up from germline, CDR1 is LNHDA and CDR2 is SQIVND (reference sequence). Deletions cut 7 bases from V and 5 bases from J, with 8 bases between. The CDR3 is 12 residues long. DNA of the CDR3: TGTGCCAGTACAGGGGAAACCGGGGAGCTGTTTTTT. Protein: CASTGETGELFF.

Ten or more counts support this clonotype. The chain employs TRBV5-1 and TRBJ1-3; TRBD1 might be the D (5 bases). This CDR3 comprises 13 residues. The V gene lost 8 bases and the J gene lost 9 bases, with 18 bases spanning the gap. Germline CDR1 reads SGHRS; CDR2 reads YFSETQ. The CDR3 region has the DNA TGCGCCAGACCAGGGTCTCTCTGGGGCACCATATATTTT. Translated, it gives CARPGSLWGTIYF.

This clonotype was recorded at least ten times. The V and J genes are TRBV7-9 and TRBJ2-1; D is undetermined. Trimming left V 2 bases short and J 6 bases short, with 8 bases between. This CDR3 has 13 residues. The germline CDR1 and CDR2 sequences are SEHNR and FQNEAQ (reference sequence). CDR3 in DNA: TGTGCCAGCAGCTTAACTCCCTCCAATGAGCAGTTCTTC. Its protein product is CASSLTPSNEQFF.

The chain links TRBV7-2 to TRBJ2-2; 7 bases align to TRBD2. The CDR3 has 15 amino acids. Germline CDR1 SGHTA, CDR2 FQGNSA. V dropped 4 bases and J dropped 1; count of bases not matched to a gene: 3. CDR3 in DNA: TGTGCCAGCAGCTCCCAGCGGGAGAACACCGGGGAGCTGTTTTTT. The encoded protein is CASSSQRENTGELFF.

Ten or more counts support this clonotype. The chain has TRBV5-1 and TRBJ2-7; D is possibly TRBD1 (7 bases). The CDR3 contains 13 residues. The V end lost 6 bases, the J end lost 3 bases, and 13 bases lay between the germline ends. CDR1 and CDR2 (germline): SGHRS, YFSETQ. The CDR3 protein is CASKRQGGYEQYF. The CDR3 coding sequence is TGCGCCAGCAAGCGCCAGGGGGGCTACGAGCAGTACTTC.

This clonotype was seen only a few times. The CDR3 DNA reads as TGTGCCAGCAGTTTAGTGCAGGGGCAAGAGACCCAGTACTTC. Translated: CASSLVQGQETQYF. The V call is TRBV12-3 or TRBV12-4, the J call TRBJ2-5; possible D gene TRBD1, 6 bases. With 1 base removed from V and 2 bases from J, the gap between germline ends came to 8 bases. This CDR3 has 14 residues.

The chain's CDR3 is CASGRGRDYEQYF. The CDR3, as DNA: TGTGCCAGCGGGAGGGGTCGGGACTACGAGCAGTACTTC. V and J are TRBV28 and TRBJ2-7, with TRBD2 identical over 7 bases. Germline V gene lookup returns CDR1 MDHEN and CDR2 SYDVKM. J lost 3 bases, V lost 8 bases, and 7 bases had no gene match. The CDR3 has 13 amino acids.

This clonotype has a count of ten or more. The chain uses TRBV6-5 and TRBJ1-3; D remains unclear. Deletions cut 11 bases from V and 4 bases from J, with 12 bases between. CDR1 and CDR2 (germline): MNHEY, SVGAGI. The length of the CDR3 is 12 residues. CDR3 sequence: CAVRGGGNTIYF. DNA for the CDR3: TGTGCCGTCCGGGGAGGAGGAAACACCATATATTTT.

This clonotype was seen at least ten times. The chain uses TRBV28 and TRBJ1-4, with unresolved D. The CDR3 is made up of 14 amino acids. Trimming cost V 3 bases and J 4 bases, with 9 bases left between them. The germline V gene encodes CDR1 MDHEN and CDR2 SYDVKM. This chain's CDR3 is CASSLGSHNEKLFF. In nucleotides, the CDR3 is TGTGCCAGCAGTTTGGGCAGCCATAATGAAAAACTGTTTTTT.

This clonotype occurred many times. The chain couples TRBV27 to TRBJ2-3; possibly TRBD1 for D (8 bases). CDR1 is MNHEY, CDR2 SMNVEV, per germline (reference sequence). V was cut by 6 bases and J by 3 bases, with 16 bases left in between. This CDR3 spans 15 amino acids. CDR3 amino acids: CASRFTGGDTDTQYF. In DNA form, the CDR3 reads TGTGCCAGCAGATTCACAGGGGGGGATACAGATACGCAGTATTTT.